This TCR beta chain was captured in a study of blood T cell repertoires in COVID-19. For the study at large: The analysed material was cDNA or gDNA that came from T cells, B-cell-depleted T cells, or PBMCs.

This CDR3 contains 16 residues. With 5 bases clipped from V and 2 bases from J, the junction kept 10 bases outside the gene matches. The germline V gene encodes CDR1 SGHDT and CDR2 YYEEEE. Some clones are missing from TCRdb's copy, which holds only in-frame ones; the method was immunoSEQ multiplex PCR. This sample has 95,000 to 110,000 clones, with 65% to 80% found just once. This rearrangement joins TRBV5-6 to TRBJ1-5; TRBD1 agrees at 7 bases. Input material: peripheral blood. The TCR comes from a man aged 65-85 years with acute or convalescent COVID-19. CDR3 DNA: TGTGCCAGCAGTCACCTTACAGGGGAAGGCAATCAGCCCCAGCATTTT. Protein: CASSHLTGEGNQPQHF.